A single TCR beta chain is shown here with its context. Its cognate antigen is unknown. This sample is part of a study of cytomegalovirus exposure and HLA in healthy donors. As for the study in general: The same platform was used for the 130 or so validation repertoires and the approximately 670 first-cohort repertoires, a later analysis reported.

Study-level findings and limits: Subsequent analysis revealed that first-cohort TCR clusters tended to co-occur in the 120 or so validation repertoires. Most TCR sequences were rare, but some public TCRs occurred in many donors. Reported performance of the classifier showed diagnosis of cytomegalovirus status with high specificity and sensitivity.

TCRdb's copy holds only in-frame clones and misses some; the assay was immunoSEQ multiplex PCR. Of 180,000 or so clones listed, approximately 87% are singletons. This CDR3 comprises 14 residues. Unmatched junction bases numbered 3, after V lost 4 bases and J lost 7 bases. The V gene's germline CDR1 is LNHNV and CDR2 YYDKDF (reference sequence). The V call is TRBV15, the J call TRBJ2-1; TRBD1 aligns across 11 bases. The receptor was derived from a woman aged 25 to 39 in good health and CMV-seronegative. Sequencing used PBMCs. DNA of the CDR3: TGTGCCACCAGCAACCGGGACAGGGGGAATGAGCAGTTCTTC. Translating it yields CATSNRDRGNEQFF.